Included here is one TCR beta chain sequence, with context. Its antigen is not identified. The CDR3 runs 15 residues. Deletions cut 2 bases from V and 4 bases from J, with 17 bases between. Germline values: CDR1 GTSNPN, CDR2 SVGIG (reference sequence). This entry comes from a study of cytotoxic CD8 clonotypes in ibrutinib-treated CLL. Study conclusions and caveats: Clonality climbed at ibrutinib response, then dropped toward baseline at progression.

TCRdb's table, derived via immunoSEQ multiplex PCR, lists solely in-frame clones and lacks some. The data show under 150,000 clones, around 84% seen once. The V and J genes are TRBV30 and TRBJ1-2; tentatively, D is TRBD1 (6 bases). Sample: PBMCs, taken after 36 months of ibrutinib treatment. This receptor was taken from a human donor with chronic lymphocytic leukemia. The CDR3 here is CAWSSFAGGGYGYTF. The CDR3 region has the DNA TGTGCCTGGAGTTCCTTTGCCGGGGGCGGCTATGGCTACACCTTC.